This TCR beta chain emerged from a study of cytomegalovirus exposure and HLA in healthy donors. Overall study results and limits: Segments of the TCR beta V type were, in most cases, productive about 90% or about 30% of the time in an earlier analysis. A classifier reportedly called cytomegalovirus status with high sensitivity and specificity.

The V gene's germline CDR1 is LNHDA and CDR2 SQIVND (reference sequence). Trimming removed 4 bases from V and 2 bases from J; junction bases left unmatched: 9. CDR3 length: 17 amino acids. Comments on this clone: The antigen is unknown.

Donors were ostensibly healthy at sampling, although undocumented immune exposures were probable. The PCR had 60 Vbeta and 13 Jbeta primers. As handled by the study authors: Roughly 11 million of the roughly 80 million unique TCR beta chains counted in a later analysis were shared. Assay: immunoSEQ multiplex PCR; the TCRdb copy retains only in-frame clones and omits some. Clone size and V and J calls were adopted from that table, with D and trimming inferred from the DNA. The sample includes under 250,000 clones, about 81% of them seen just once. The sample taken for sequencing was PBMCs. The chain combines TRBV19 with TRBJ2-4, with 9 bases aligning to TRBD2. The TCR comes from a woman aged 60-70 years in good health and CMV-seropositive. The CDR3 DNA sequence: TGTGCCAGTAGTAATCCCCCAGCGGGAGGTTCCAAAAACATTCAGTACTTC. Translating gives CASSNPPAGGSKNIQYF.